One sample yielded the 5 T cell receptor beta chains listed below, sequenced in a study of T cells after yellow fever vaccination. MiXCR was run by TCRdb on the 5' RACE reads, yielding one entry per CDR3 protein. The table has about 150,000 distinct CDR3 sequences, approximately 6.2% seen once. This specimen consisted of CD4+ T cells sorted from PBMCs, obtained on the day of the first yellow fever vaccination. The receptors originated from a man younger than 35 who received the YFV17D yellow fever vaccine.

With regard to this clonotype: This may be a read error, as it is one base from a much larger clone. The V call is TRBV5-1, the J call TRBJ2-3, with TRBD2 matching 7 bases. CDR3 size: 16 residues. Germline-derived CDR1 and CDR2 are SGHRS and YFSETQ. Trimming removed 2 bases from V and 5 bases from J; junction bases left unmatched: 11. The CDR3 protein is CASSLGAGSPLDTQYF. The DNA for the CDR3 is TGCGCCAGCAGCTTAGGAGCGGGGAGTCCATTAGATACGCAGTATTTT.

Only a few counts were recorded for this clonotype. The chain joins TRBV5-1 to TRBJ1-5; D not resolved. Trimming pared 0 bases from V and 1 base from J, leaving 8 bases between. The CDR3 is 15 residues long. Germline loops: CDR1 SGHRS, CDR2 YFSETQ. Here the CDR3 DNA reads TGCGCCAGCAGCTTGGATGGCGGAAGCAATCAGCCCCAGCATTTT. Its translation is CASSLDGGSNQPQHF. The complete variable domain, with remaining parts taken from reference TRBV5-1 and TRBJ1-5, reads KAGVTQTPRYLIKTRGQQVTLSCSPISGHRSVSWYQQTPGQGLQFLFEYFSETQRNKGNFPGRFSGRQFSNSRSEMNVSTLELGDSALYLCASSLDGGSNQPQHFGDGTRLSIL.

This clonotype was observed a few times. The genes are TRBV4-2 and TRBJ2-5; D is uncertain. The V gene lost 2 bases and the J gene lost 2 bases, with 6 bases spanning the gap. In germline, CDR1 is LGHNA, CDR2 YNFKEQ. CDR3 length equals 13 residues. The CDR3 sequence: CASSQLGQETQYF. CDR3 nucleotides: TGTGCCAGCAGCCAACTCGGGCAAGAGACCCAGTACTTC.

There are a few counts of this clonotype. This chain links TRBV2 with TRBJ1-2; D gene uncertain. The CDR3 sequence is 13 residues long. The V gene's germline CDR1 is SNHLY and CDR2 FYNNEI. V lost 2 bases and J lost 5, with 9 bases in between. The CDR3 spells CASSETRRYGYTF. DNA for the CDR3: TGTGCCAGCAGTGAAACGAGACGGTATGGCTACACCTTC.

This clonotype was seen repeatedly, ten times or more. The rearrangement links TRBV5-1 to TRBJ1-1; unclear D gene. Germline V gene sequence: CDR1 SGHRS, CDR2 YFSETQ. Trimming left V 2 bases short and J 0 bases short, with 11 bases between. The CDR3 spans 15 residues. Here the CDR3 reads CASSFSTGMNTEAFF. In DNA form, the CDR3 reads TGCGCCAGCAGCTTCTCGACCGGCATGAACACTGAAGCTTTCTTT.